This T cell receptor (beta chain) came from a study of OX40 agonist ivuxolimab in advanced cancers. For the wider study: The costimulatory receptor OX40 (CD134) was targeted by ivuxolimab, a fully human IgG2 agonistic monoclonal antibody. Of the roughly 52 patients in dose escalation, approximately 20 had hepatocellular carcinoma, roughly 15 had melanoma, 9 had renal cell carcinoma and 9 had head and neck cancer. Partial responses occurred in three dose-escalation patients: two with cutaneous melanoma and one with hepatocellular carcinoma. In the dose-escalation cohort, about four fifths of patients were male, and the mean age was 60 years with a range of roughly 20 to 79. Prior anti-PD-1, anti-PD-L1 or anti-CTLA-4 therapy was permitted, and checkpoint inhibitors had been received by about 36% of dose-escalation patients. Intravenous ivuxolimab was administered to patients every 2 weeks at six dose levels: 0.01, 0.1, 0.3, 1.5, 3 and 10 mg/kg. Peripheral TCRbeta sequencing aimed to test whether ivuxolimab altered TCR sequence diversity and caused clonal T-cell expansion. The paper describes the monotherapy dose-escalation part (N of about 54 patients) of the phase I trial of ivuxolimab. Paper-wide results and their limitations: In the 0.1-3.0 mg/kg groups, partial responders had among the lowest normalized peripheral clonal expansion, particularly in CD8+ T cells. Low levels of normalized T-cell clonal expansion were also seen in some patients who did not respond. After ivuxolimab, more expanded clones were found on average in CD8+ T cells than in CD4+ T cells. At doses of 0.1 to 3.0 mg/kg, clonal expansion of both CD4+ and CD8+ blood T cells was observed from baseline to week 6. Which antigens the clonally expanded peripheral T cells were specific for was not determined.

Patients with a history of autoimmune disease or receiving systemic immunosuppression were excluded from the trial. Peripheral blood for TCR sequencing was drawn from every dose cohort at baseline, at cycle 4 day 1 and at cycle 7 day 1. The samples were drawn from a first-in-human, open-label, multicenter phase I dose-escalation trial of ivuxolimab. Adults with locally advanced or metastatic melanoma, renal cell, hepatocellular, or head and neck squamous cell carcinoma were enrolled in the trial. Before TCR sequencing, CD4+ T cells and CD8+ T cells were sorted from peripheral blood as separate populations. Genomic DNA was extracted from sorted cells for sequencing of the TCRbeta CDR3 region. TCRbeta CDR3 regions were sequenced using the immunoSEQ Assay. TCRdb holds this immuneACCESS table with in-frame rearrangements only. Some clones are missing; in checked studies, unresolved V genes explain under half, and the rest has no known cause. In this sample the table shows 20,000 to 25,000 clones, 75% to 90% of which occur a single time. The ten largest account for around a third of the sample.

Based on the germline V gene, the CDR1 and CDR2 sequences are MNHEY and SVGAGI. The V end loses 0 bases and the J end loses 2 bases, and a stretch of 5 bases separates them. From cysteine to phenylalanine, the CDR3 is 13 amino acids long. The CDR3 DNA has 39 bases and is translated from base 1. Of note for this clone: What antigen it recognizes has not been identified. Base qualities are missing; no much larger clone stands one base away.

The clonotype originates from an adult with an advanced solid tumor such as melanoma, head and neck, liver or kidney cancer. The V and J genes are TRBV6-5 and TRBJ2-7; the D gene remains uncertain. Sequences were derived from CD4+ or CD8+ T cells sorted from blood, sampled in a trial of the OX40 agonist ivuxolimab. In nucleotides, the sequence is TGTGCCAGCAGTTACTCCGGAGCCTACGAGCAGTACTTC. Its product reads: CASSYSGAYEQYF.